These 21 T cell receptor beta chains originate from one sample sequenced in a study of blood T cell repertoires in COVID-19. Produced via immunoSEQ multiplex PCR; TCRdb's table is partial and in-frame only. The data contain about 35,000 clones, about 90% of them seen just once; the ten biggest clones take up around two fifths. The sequenced sample was peripheral blood. All receptors come from a human donor in a cohort sampled during active COVID-19.

The genes are TRBV29-1 and TRBJ2-1, with 11 bases that match TRBD2. V shed 7 bases, J shed 7 bases, and the junction held 12 bases outside the gene matches. Germline loops: CDR1 SQVTM, CDR2 ANQGSEA. The CDR3 loop spans 15 amino acids. CDR3 nucleotide sequence: TGCAGCGGACGTAGCGGGGGGGCCATTCCTAATGAGCAGTTCTTC. Protein product: CSGRSGGAIPNEQFF.

This clone was seen only a few times. The DNA of the CDR3 is TGTGCCAGCAGTGATGCCAGGTTTAACTATGGCTACACCTTC. Protein product: CASSDARFNYGYTF. This sequence joins TRBV2 and TRBJ1-2; no firm D call. Trimming removed 3 bases from V and 1 base from J, with 9 bases in between. This CDR3 region has 14 residues. Germline V lookup: CDR1 SNHLY, CDR2 FYNNEI. Full variable domain (outside the CDR3, taken from reference TRBV2 and TRBJ1-2): EPEVTQTPSHQVTQMGQEVILRCVPISNHLYFYWYRQILGQKVEFLVSFYNNEISEKSEIFDDQFSVERPDGSNFTLKIRSTKLEDSAMYFCASSDARFNYGYTFGSGTRLTVV.

The chain carries TRBV5-4 and TRBJ2-1, with D tentatively TRBD1 (5 bases). V gave up 0 bases and J gave up 3 bases, with 10 bases separating them. The CDR3 is made up of 15 amino acids. CDR1 and CDR2 from the germline V gene are SGHNT and YYREEE (reference sequence). The chain's CDR3 is CASSLDRILYNEQFF. The CDR3 nucleotides are TGTGCCAGCAGCTTGGACAGGATCCTCTACAATGAGCAGTTCTTC.

This clone was detected a few times. This rearrangement joins TRBV7-9 to TRBJ2-7; tentative D call: TRBD2 (5 bases). V lost 1 base and J 3 bases, leaving 10 bases between the germline ends. The CDR3 loop spans 14 amino acids. The germline gives CDR1 SEHNR, CDR2 FQNEAQ (reference sequence). The CDR3 protein is CASSLGGQFYEQYF. The CDR3 nucleotides read TGTGCCAGCAGCTTAGGAGGGCAGTTCTACGAGCAGTACTTC.

This clone came up a few times. CDR3: CASSQGSASYYEQYF. The CDR3 coding sequence is TGCGCCAGCAGCCAAGGTTCTGCGTCCTACTACGAGCAGTACTTC. V is TRBV4-1 and J is TRBJ2-7; D remains unclear. Germline V lookup: CDR1 MGHRA, CDR2 YSYEKL. V was clipped by 1 base and J by 3 bases, with 13 bases between them. The CDR3 has 15 residues.

V usage is TRBV28 and J usage is TRBJ2-7; D call uncertain. The CDR3 spans 12 residues. Trimming shortened V by 6 bases and J by 6 bases, and 12 bases separated the two germline ends. Germline V lookup: CDR1 MDHEN, CDR2 SYDVKM. CDR3 region: CASSTGLSEQYF. CDR3 nucleotides: TGTGCCAGCAGCACCGGGTTGTCCGAGCAGTACTTC.

V is TRBV13 and J is TRBJ2-7; 9 nucleotides line up with TRBD1. Looked up from germline, CDR1 is PRHDT and CDR2 is FYEKMQ (reference sequence). Trimming removed 5 bases from V and 0 bases from J; junction bases left unmatched: 5. The CDR3 has 15 amino acids. The CDR3, as DNA: TGTGCCAGCAGCCCCCGGGACAGGGCCTCCTACGAGCAGTACTTC. Its protein is CASSPRDRASYEQYF.

The V gene is TRBV10-3, the J gene TRBJ1-2, with D tentatively TRBD1 (5 bases). The CDR3 loop spans 15 amino acids. Germline V CDR1 and CDR2: ENHRY, SYGVKD. Trimming removed 6 bases from V and 5 bases from J, with 19 bases in between. The CDR3 loop is CAISDPPTGEYGYTF. In nucleotides, the CDR3 is TGTGCCATCAGCGATCCGCCTACAGGTGAATATGGCTACACCTTC.

The chain joins TRBV10-3 to TRBJ2-2, with unresolved D. CDR1 is ENHRY, CDR2 SYGVKD, per germline. Trimming removed 0 bases from V and 7 bases from J, with 9 bases in between. The CDR3 is made up of 14 amino acids. Here the CDR3 reads CAISESTSNGELFF. The CDR3 region has the DNA TGTGCCATCAGTGAGTCGACAAGTAACGGGGAGCTGTTTTTT.

This clone was counted only a few times. Distinct nucleotide sequences in the sample also encode this CDR3. The V and J genes are TRBV18 and TRBJ1-2, with 7 bases fitting TRBD1. V lost 1 base and J lost 4; bases outside the gene matches: 3. This CDR3 has 14 amino acids. CDR1 is KGHSH, CDR2 LQKENI, per germline. In DNA, the CDR3 is TGTGCCAGCTCACCACTCCGGGACAGCTATGGCTACACCTTC. Translated, it gives CASSPLRDSYGYTF. Filled out from reference TRBV18 and TRBJ1-2, the complete variable domain reads NAGVMQNPRHLVRRRGQEARLRCSPMKGHSHVYWYRQLPEEGLKFMVYLQKENIIDESGMPKERFSAEFPKEGPSILRIQQVVRGDSAAYFCASSPLRDSYGYTFGSGTRLTVV.

The gene calls are TRBV7-2 and TRBJ1-5; 7 nucleotides match TRBD1. This CDR3 region has 13 residues. Germline values: CDR1 SGHTA, CDR2 FQGNSA. Trimming took 8 bases from V and 6 from J; bases not matched to a gene: 7. In DNA form, the CDR3 reads TGTGCCAGCGGCGACAGGGTTAGTCAGCCCCAGCATTTT. Translated, it gives CASGDRVSQPQHF.

The rearrangement uses TRBV19 and TRBJ2-1; TRBD2 is a possible D gene (6 bases). Trimming cost V 6 bases and J 15 bases, with 18 bases left between them. The germline CDR1 and CDR2 sequences are LNHDA and SQIVND (reference sequence). The CDR3 extends over 12 amino acids. The chain's CDR3 is CASSNPRREAFF. The DNA of the CDR3 is TGTGCCAGTAGCAACCCGCGGAGGGAGGCGTTCTTC. The whole variable domain, remainder taken from reference TRBV19 and TRBJ2-1, is DGGITQSPKYLFRKEGQNVTLSCEQNLNHDAMYWYRQDPGQGLRLIYYSQIVNDFQKGDIAEGYSVSREKKESFPLTVTSAQKNPTAFYLCASSNPRREAFFGPGTRLTVL.

This rearrangement joins TRBV7-9 to TRBJ1-3, with TRBD1 matching 7 bases. The CDR3 spans 15 residues. CDR1 and CDR2 from the germline V gene are SEHNR and FQNEAQ (reference sequence). The V and J ends lost 4 bases and 4 bases, in that order; junction bases with no gene match: 7. The DNA of the CDR3 is TGTGCCAGCAGCTACGGGACAGCTAAAGGAAACACCATATATTTT. This translates into CASSYGTAKGNTIYF.

This sequence joins TRBV5-4 and TRBJ1-1; D is unclear. V gave up 1 base and J gave up 6 bases, with 16 bases separating them. The CDR3 has 15 residues. Germline-derived CDR1 and CDR2 are SGHNT and YYREEE (reference sequence). In nucleotides, the CDR3 is TGTGCCAGCAGCTTGTCGAGGGCGGGTGGCCCTGAAGCTTTCTTT. It yields the protein CASSLSRAGGPEAFF.

This chain uses TRBV27 with TRBJ1-6; 7 bases line up with TRBD1. This CDR3 is 13 amino acids long. Germline lookup yields CDR1 MNHEY and CDR2 SMNVEV (reference sequence). Trimming at V came to 6 bases and at J to 10 bases, leaving 6 bases not matched to a gene. This chain's CDR3 is CASRRTGVSPLHF. CDR3 nucleotide sequence: TGTGCCAGCAGACGTACAGGGGTATCACCCCTCCACTTT.

The chain joins TRBV15 to TRBJ2-5; D is ambiguous. Germline V gene data show CDR1 as LNHNV and CDR2 as YYDKDF (reference sequence). V lost 2 bases and J 2 bases, leaving 12 bases between the germline ends. This CDR3 contains 15 residues. The chain's CDR3 is CATSRSTDTQETQYF. CDR3 DNA: TGTGCCACCAGCAGATCAACTGACACTCAAGAGACCCAGTACTTC. The complete variable domain, with remaining parts taken from reference TRBV15 and TRBJ2-5, reads DAMVIQNPRYQVTQFGKPVTLSCSQTLNHNVMYWYQQKSSQAPKLLFHYYDKDFNNEADTPDNFQSRRPNTSFCFLDIRSPGLGDTAMYLCATSRSTDTQETQYFGPGTRLLVL.

The gene calls are TRBV7-3 and TRBJ1-2; 11 bases are a match to TRBD1. Looked up from germline, CDR1 is SGHTA and CDR2 is FQGTGA. CDR3 length: 13 amino acids. Trimming removed 3 bases from V and 8 bases from J; junction bases left unmatched: 2. CDR3 bases: TGTGCCAGCAGCTTGGGACAGGGGGAAGGCTACACCTTC. Translating it yields CASSLGQGEGYTF.

This chain connects TRBV18 to TRBJ1-1, with 7 bases matching TRBD1. V shed 3 bases and J 0 bases; nucleotides not matched to a gene: 7. Germline V gene data show CDR1 as KGHSH and CDR2 as LQKENI. CDR3 size: 16 residues. Here the CDR3 DNA reads TGTGCCAGCTCACCGACTCCGACAGGGTTGAACACTGAAGCTTTCTTT. It is translated as CASSPTPTGLNTEAFF.

Only a few counts were recorded for this clone. The gene calls are TRBV7-2 and TRBJ2-2; D may be TRBD1 (6 bases). The length of the CDR3 is 15 residues. Germline CDR1 reads SGHTA; CDR2 reads FQGNSA. V was trimmed by 6 bases and J by 0 bases, leaving 11 bases between them. CDR3 loop: CASSPGQTNTGELFF. The CDR3 DNA reads as TGTGCCAGCAGTCCGGGACAAACGAACACCGGGGAGCTGTTTTTT.

This rearrangement joins TRBV5-6 to TRBJ1-6; 8 bases fit TRBD1. This CDR3 has 15 residues. V was clipped by 2 bases and J by 5 bases; unmatched bases: 3. In germline, CDR1 is SGHDT, CDR2 YYEEEE. CDR3 amino acids: CASSFRDRNNSPLHF. The CDR3 nucleotides are TGTGCCAGCAGCTTCAGGGACAGGAATAATTCACCCCTCCACTTT.

This clone was seen a single time. The rearrangement uses TRBV7-2 and TRBJ1-2, with no clear D. The germline V and J ends were trimmed by 1 base and 10 bases, with 13 bases remaining between them. The CDR3 runs to 13 residues. Germline V CDR1 and CDR2: SGHTA, FQGNSA. The CDR3 sequence is CASSLDPEAHYTF. CDR3 DNA: TGTGCCAGCAGCTTAGACCCCGAGGCCCACTACACCTTC.